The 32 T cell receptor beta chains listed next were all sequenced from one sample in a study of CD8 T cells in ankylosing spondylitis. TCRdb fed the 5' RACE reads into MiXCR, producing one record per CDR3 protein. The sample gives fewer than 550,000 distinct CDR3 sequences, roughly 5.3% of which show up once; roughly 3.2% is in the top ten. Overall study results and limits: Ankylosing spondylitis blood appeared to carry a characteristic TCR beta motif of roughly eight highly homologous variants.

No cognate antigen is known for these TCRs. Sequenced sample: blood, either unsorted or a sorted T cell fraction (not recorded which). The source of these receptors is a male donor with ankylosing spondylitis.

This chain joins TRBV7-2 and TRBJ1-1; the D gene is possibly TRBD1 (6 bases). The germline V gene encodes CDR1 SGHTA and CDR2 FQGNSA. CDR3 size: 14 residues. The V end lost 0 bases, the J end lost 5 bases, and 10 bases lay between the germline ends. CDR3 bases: TGTGCCAGCAGCTTAGCCTCAGGGGAGACTGAAGCTTTCTTT. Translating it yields CASSLASGETEAFF.

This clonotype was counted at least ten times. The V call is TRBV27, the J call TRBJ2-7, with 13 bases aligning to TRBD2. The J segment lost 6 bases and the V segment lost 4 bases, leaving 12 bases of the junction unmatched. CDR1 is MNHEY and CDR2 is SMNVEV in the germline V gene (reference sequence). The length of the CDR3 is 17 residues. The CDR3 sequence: CASSSITTSGRIGEQYF. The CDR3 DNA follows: TGTGCCAGCAGTTCGATAACGACTAGCGGGAGGATCGGCGAGCAGTACTTC.

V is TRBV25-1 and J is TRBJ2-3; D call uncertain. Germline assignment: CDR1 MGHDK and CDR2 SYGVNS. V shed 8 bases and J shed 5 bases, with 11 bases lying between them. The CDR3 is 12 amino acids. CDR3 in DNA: TGTGCCAGCCACTCAACCCGAGATACGCAGTATTTT. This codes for CASHSTRDTQYF.

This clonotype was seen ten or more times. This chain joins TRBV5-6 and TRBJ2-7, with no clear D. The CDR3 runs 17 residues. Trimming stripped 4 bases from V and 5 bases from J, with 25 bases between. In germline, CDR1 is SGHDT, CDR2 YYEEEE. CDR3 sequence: CASSASIRTTTPDEQYF. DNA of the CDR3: TGTGCCAGCAGCGCGTCAATCCGAACAACGACCCCTGACGAGCAGTACTTC. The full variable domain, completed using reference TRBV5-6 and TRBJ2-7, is DAGVTQSPTHLIKTRGQQVTLRCSPKSGHDTVSWYQQALGQGPQFIFQYYEEEERQRGNFPDRFSGHQFPNYSSELNVNALLLGDSALYLCASSASIRTTTPDEQYFGPGTRLTVT.

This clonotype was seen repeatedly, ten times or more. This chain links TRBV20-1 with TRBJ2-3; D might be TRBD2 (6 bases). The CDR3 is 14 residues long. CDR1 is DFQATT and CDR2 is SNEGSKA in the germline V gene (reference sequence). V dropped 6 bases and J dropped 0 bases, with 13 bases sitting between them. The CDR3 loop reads CSAPGGTSTDTQYF. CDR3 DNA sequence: TGCAGTGCACCTGGAGGGACTAGCACAGATACGCAGTATTTT.

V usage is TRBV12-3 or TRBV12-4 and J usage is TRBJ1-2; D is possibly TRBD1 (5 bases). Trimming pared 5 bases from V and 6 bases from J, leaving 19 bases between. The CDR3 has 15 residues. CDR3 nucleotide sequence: TGTGCCAGCAGTCTGGGTAGGGGCGAGACCCATGGCTACACCTTC. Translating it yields CASSLGRGETHGYTF.

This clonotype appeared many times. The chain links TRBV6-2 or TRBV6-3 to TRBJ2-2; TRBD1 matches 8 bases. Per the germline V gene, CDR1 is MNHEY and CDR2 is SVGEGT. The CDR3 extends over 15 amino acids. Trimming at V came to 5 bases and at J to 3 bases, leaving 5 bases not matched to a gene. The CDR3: CASSRPTGDTGELFF. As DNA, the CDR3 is TGTGCCAGCAGTCGACCGACAGGGGACACCGGGGAGCTGTTTTTT.

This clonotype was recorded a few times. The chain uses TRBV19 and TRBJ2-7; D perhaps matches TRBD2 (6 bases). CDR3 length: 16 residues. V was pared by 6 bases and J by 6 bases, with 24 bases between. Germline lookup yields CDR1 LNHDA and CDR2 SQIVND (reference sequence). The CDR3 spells CASSSSPGVYQSEQYF. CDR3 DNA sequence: TGTGCCAGTAGCTCTTCACCGGGAGTATACCAGTCCGAGCAGTACTTC. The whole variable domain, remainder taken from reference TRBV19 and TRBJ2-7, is DGGITQSPKYLFRKEGQNVTLSCEQNLNHDAMYWYRQDPGQGLRLIYYSQIVNDFQKGDIAEGYSVSREKKESFPLTVTSAQKNPTAFYLCASSSSPGVYQSEQYFGPGTRLTVT.

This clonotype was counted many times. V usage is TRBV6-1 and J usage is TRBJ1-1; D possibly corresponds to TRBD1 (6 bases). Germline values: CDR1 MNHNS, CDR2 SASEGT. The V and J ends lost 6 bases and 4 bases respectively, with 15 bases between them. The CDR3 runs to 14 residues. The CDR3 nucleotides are TGTGCCAGCAGCCGGGACATCACAGCCACTGAAGCTTTCTTT. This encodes CASSRDITATEAFF.

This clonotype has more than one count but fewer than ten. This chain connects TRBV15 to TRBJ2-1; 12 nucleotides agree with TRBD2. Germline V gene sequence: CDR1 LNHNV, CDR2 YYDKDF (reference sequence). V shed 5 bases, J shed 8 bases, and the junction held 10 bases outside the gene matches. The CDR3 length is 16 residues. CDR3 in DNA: TGTGCCACCAGCGCCCATCTAGCGGGGGGGCTGGATGAGCAGTTCTTC. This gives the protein CATSAHLAGGLDEQFF.

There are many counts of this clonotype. DNA of the CDR3: TGTGCCAGCAGCTTTATGGGACAGGGGTACACTGAAGCTTTCTTT. It is translated as CASSFMGQGYTEAFF. This chain joins TRBV7-8 and TRBJ1-1; 10 bases line up with TRBD1. Germline V gene data show CDR1 as SGHVS and CDR2 as FQNEAQ. This CDR3 region has 15 residues. V trimming: 3 bases; J trimming: 3 bases; junction bases outside the gene matches: 4. The variable domain in full, completed from reference TRBV7-8 and TRBJ1-1, reads GAGVSQSPRYKVAKRGQDVALRCDPISGHVSLFWYQQALGQGPEFLTYFQNEAQLDKSGLPSDRFFAERPEGSVSTLKIQRTQQEDSAVYLCASSFMGQGYTEAFFGQGTRLTVV.

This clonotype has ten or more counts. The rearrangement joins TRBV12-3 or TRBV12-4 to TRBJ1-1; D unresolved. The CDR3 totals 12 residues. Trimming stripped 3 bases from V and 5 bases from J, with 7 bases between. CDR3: CASSFVGTEAFF. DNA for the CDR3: TGTGCCAGCAGTTTTGTCGGGACTGAAGCTTTCTTT.

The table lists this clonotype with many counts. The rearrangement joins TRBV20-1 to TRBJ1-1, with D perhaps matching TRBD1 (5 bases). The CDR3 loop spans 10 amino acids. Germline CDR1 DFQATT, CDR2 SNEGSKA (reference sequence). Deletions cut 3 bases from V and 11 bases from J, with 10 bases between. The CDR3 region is CSARMRGAFF. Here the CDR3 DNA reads TGCAGTGCTAGGATGCGGGGGGCTTTCTTT.

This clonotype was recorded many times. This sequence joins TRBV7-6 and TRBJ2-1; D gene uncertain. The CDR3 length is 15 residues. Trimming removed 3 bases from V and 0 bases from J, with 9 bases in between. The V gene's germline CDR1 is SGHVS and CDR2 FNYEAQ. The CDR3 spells CASSLGQISYNEQFF. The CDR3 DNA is TGTGCCAGCAGCTTGGGTCAGATCTCCTACAATGAGCAGTTCTTC.

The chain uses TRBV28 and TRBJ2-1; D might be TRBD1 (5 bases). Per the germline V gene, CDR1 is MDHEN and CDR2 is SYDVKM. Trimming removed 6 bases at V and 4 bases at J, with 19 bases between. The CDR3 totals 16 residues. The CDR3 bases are TGTGCCAGCAGCCGCGCCCCTGACAGAACTTACAATGAGCAGTTCTTC. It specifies CASSRAPDRTYNEQFF.

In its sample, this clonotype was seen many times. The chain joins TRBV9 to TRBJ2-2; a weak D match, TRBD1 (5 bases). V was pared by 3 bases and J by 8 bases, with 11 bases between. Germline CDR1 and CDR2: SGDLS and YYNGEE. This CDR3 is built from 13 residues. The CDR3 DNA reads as TGTGCCAGCAGCGGACAGTCTGTAGGGGAGCTGTTTTTT. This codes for CASSGQSVGELFF. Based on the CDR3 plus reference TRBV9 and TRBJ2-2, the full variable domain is DSGVTQTPKHLITATGQRVTLRCSPRSGDLSVYWYQQSLDQGLQFLIQYYNGEERAKGNILERFSAQQFPDLHSELNLSSLELGDSALYFCASSGQSVGELFFGEGSRLTVL.

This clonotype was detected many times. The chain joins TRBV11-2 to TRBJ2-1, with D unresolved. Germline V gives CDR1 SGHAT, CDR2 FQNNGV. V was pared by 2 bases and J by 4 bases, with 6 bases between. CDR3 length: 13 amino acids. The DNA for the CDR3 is TGTGCCAGCAGCTTAAGAGAATACAATGAGCAGTTCTTC. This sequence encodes CASSLREYNEQFF. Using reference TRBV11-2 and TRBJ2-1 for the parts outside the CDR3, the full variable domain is EAGVAQSPRYKIIEKRQSVAFWCNPISGHATLYWYQQILGQGPKLLIQFQNNGVVDDSQLPKDRFSAERLKGVDSTLKIQPAKLEDSAVYLCASSLREYNEQFFGPGTRLTVL.

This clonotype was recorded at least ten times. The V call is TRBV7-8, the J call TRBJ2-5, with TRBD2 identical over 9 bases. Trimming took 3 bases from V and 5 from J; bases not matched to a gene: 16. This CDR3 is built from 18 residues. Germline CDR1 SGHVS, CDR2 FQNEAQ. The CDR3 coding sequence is TGTGCCAGCAGCTTCTTGGCCGCTAGCGGGGTCAGTATGGAGACCCAGTACTTC. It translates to CASSFLAASGVSMETQYF.

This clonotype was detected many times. CDR3 residues: CASSLTGTTYEQYF. CDR3 in DNA: TGCGCCAGCAGCTTAACCGGGACCACCTACGAGCAGTACTTC. The chain has TRBV5-1 and TRBJ2-7, with D perhaps given as TRBD1 or TRBD2 (5 bases each). From germline, CDR1 is SGHRS and CDR2 YFSETQ. CDR3 length: 14 amino acids. V dropped 2 bases and J dropped 2 bases, with 11 bases sitting between them.

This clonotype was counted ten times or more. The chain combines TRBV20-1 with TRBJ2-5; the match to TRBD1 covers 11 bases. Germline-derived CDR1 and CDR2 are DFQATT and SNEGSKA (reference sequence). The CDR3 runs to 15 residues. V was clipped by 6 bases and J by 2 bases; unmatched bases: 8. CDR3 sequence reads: CSASGTGGNQETQYF. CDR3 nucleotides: TGCAGTGCCTCCGGGACAGGGGGGAATCAAGAGACCCAGTACTTC.

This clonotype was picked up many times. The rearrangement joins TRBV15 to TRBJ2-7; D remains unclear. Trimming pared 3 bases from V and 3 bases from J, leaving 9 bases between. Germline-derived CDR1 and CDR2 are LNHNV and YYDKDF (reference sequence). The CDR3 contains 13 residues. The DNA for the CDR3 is TGTGCCACCAGCAGGGACGCTGACTACGAGCAGTACTTC. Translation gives CATSRDADYEQYF.

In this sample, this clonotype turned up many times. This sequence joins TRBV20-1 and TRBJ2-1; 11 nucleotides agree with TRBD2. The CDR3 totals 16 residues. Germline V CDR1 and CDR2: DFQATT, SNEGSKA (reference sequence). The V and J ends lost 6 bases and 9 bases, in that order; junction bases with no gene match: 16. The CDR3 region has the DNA TGCAGTGCCCGAGACACTAGCGGGAGAATAGTAACTGAGCAGTTCTTC. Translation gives CSARDTSGRIVTEQFF.

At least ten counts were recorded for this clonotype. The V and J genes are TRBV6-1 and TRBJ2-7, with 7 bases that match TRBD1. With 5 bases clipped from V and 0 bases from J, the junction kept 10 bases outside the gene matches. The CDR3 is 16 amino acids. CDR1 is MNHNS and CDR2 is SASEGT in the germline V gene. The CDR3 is CASSKTGTADSYEQYF. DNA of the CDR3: TGTGCCAGCAGTAAGACCGGGACAGCGGACTCCTACGAGCAGTACTTC.

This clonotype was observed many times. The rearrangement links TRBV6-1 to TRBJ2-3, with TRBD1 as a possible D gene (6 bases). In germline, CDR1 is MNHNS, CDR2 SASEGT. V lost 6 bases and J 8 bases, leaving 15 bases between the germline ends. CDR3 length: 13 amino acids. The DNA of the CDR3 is TGTGCCAGCAGCGGGGCAGGGGCAGGTACGCAGTATTTT. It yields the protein CASSGAGAGTQYF.

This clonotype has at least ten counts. CDR3 nucleotides: TGCGCCAGCAGCCAAGGCCAGGGGGCGCGCACTGAAGCTTTCTTT. It is translated as CASSQGQGARTEAFF. V and J are TRBV4-3 and TRBJ1-1; TRBD1 matches at 8 bases. J lost 4 bases, V lost 1 base, and 5 bases had no gene match. CDR3 size: 15 residues. The germline CDR1 and CDR2 sequences are LGHNA and YSLEER.

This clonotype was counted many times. The CDR3 loop reads CSARPRAGGRTGELFF. CDR3 sequence (DNA): TGCAGTGCTAGGCCAAGAGCGGGAGGGCGCACCGGGGAGCTGTTTTTT. V usage is TRBV20-1 and J usage is TRBJ2-2, with 10 bases aligning to TRBD2. Germline CDR1 reads DFQATT; CDR2 reads SNEGSKA (reference sequence). The CDR3 sequence is 16 residues long. After removal of 3 bases from V and 4 bases from J, the junction contained 8 bases not matched to a gene.

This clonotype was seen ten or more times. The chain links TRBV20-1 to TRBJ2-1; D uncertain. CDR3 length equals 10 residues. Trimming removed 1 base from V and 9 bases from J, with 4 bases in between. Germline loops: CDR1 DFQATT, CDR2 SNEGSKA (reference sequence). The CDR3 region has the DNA TGCAGTGCTAGAGCGGGTGAGCAGTTCTTC. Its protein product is CSARAGEQFF.

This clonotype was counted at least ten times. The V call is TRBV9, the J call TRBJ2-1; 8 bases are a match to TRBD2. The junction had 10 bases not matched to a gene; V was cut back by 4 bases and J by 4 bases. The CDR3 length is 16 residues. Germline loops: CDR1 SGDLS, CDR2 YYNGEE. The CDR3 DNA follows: TGTGCCAGCAGCAGAACCGGGACTAGGGTTTACAATGAGCAGTTCTTC. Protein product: CASSRTGTRVYNEQFF.

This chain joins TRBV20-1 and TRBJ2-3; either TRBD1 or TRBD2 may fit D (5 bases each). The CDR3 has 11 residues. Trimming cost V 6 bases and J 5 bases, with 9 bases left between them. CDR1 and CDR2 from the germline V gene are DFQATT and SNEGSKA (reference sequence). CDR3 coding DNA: TGCAGTGCCCAGAGGGGAGATACGCAGTATTTT. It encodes CSAQRGDTQYF.

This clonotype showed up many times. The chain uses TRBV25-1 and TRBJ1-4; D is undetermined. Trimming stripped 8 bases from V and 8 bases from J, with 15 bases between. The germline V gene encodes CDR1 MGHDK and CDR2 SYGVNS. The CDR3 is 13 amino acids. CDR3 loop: CASLVPGEEKLFF. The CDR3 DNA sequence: TGTGCCAGCCTTGTCCCTGGTGAGGAAAAACTGTTTTTT.

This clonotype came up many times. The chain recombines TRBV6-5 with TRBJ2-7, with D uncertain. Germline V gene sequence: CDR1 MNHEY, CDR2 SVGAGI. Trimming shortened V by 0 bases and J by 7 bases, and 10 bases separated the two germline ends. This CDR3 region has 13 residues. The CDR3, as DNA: TGTGCCAGCAGTTACTCGTCGGTGTCTGAGCAGTACTTC. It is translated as CASSYSSVSEQYF.

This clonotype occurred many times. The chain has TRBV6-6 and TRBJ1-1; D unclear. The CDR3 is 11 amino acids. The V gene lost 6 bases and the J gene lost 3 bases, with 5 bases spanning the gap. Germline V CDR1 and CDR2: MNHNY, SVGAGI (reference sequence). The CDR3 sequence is CASRTYTEAFF. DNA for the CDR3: TGTGCCAGCAGAACGTACACTGAAGCTTTCTTT.